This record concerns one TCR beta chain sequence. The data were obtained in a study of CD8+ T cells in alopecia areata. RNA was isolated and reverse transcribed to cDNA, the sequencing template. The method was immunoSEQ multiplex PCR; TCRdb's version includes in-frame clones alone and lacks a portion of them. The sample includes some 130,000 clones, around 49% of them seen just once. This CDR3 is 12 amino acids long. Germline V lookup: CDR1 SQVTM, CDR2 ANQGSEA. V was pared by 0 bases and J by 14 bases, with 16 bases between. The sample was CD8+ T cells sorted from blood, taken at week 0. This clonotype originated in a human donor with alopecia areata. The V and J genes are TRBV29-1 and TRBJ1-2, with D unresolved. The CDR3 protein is CSVEDPRQAYTF. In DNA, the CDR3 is TGCAGCGTTGAAGATCCTCGGCAGGCTTATACCTTC.